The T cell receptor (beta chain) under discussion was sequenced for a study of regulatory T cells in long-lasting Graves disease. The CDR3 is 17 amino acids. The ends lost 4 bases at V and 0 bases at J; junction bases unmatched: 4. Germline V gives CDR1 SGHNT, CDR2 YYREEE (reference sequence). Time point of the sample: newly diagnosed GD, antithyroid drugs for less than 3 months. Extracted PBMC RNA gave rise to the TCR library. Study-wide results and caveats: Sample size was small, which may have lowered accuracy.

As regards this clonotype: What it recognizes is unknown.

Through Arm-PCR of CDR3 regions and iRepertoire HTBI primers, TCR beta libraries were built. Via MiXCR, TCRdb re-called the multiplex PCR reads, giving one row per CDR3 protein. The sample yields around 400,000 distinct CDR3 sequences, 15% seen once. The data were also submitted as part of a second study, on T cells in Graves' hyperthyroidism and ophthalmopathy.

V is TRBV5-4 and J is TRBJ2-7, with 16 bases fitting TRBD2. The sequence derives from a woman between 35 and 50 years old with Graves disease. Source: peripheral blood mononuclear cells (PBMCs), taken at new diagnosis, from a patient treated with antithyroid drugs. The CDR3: CASSGGLAGGSSYEQYF. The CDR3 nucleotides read TGTGCCAGCAGCGGGGGACTAGCGGGAGGGAGCTCCTACGAGCAGTACTTC. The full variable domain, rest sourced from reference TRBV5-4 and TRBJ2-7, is ETGVTQSPTHLIKTRGQQVTLRCSSQSGHNTVSWYQQALGQGPQFIFQYYREEENGRGNFPPRFSGLQFPNYSSELNVNALELDDSALYLCASSGGLAGGSSYEQYFGPGTRLTVT.